Below, 16 T cell receptor beta chains from the same sample are listed, as sequenced in a study of cytomegalovirus exposure and HLA in healthy donors. Researchers ran the PCR with 60 Vbeta and 13 Jbeta primers. The table came from immunoSEQ multiplex PCR; TCRdb's copy has only in-frame clones and leaves some out. Of 150,000 to 200,000 clones in the sample, around three quarters were seen once. Sequencing was performed on PBMCs. Source of these receptors: a woman aged 25 to 39 in good health and CMV-seropositive.

The chain has TRBV30 and TRBJ2-5, with D possibly being TRBD1 (6 bases). V was trimmed by 3 bases and J by 0 bases, leaving 14 bases between them. Germline V gives CDR1 GTSNPN, CDR2 SVGIG (reference sequence). The CDR3 runs to 15 residues. The DNA for the CDR3 is TGTGCCTGGAGCCATAAGGACAGAGACCAAGAGACCCAGTACTTC. Encoded protein: CAWSHKDRDQETQYF.

The rearrangement joins TRBV5-1 to TRBJ2-1, with TRBD2 matching 12 bases. The CDR3 runs 18 residues. The V and J ends lost 5 bases and 4 bases, in that order; junction bases with no gene match: 13. The germline CDR1 and CDR2 sequences are SGHRS and YFSETQ. CDR3 bases: TGCGCCAGCAGGCGGGTAAGACTAGCGGGGGAGGAGTACAATGAGCAGTTCTTC. Amino acids: CASRRVRLAGEEYNEQFF.

V is TRBV15 and J is TRBJ2-1; 8 nucleotides align to TRBD2. The CDR3 spans 16 residues. The V gene end was trimmed by 0 bases and the J gene end by 7 bases; junction bases not matched to a gene: 8. Germline V gives CDR1 LNHNV, CDR2 YYDKDF (reference sequence). The CDR3 coding sequence is TGTGCCACCAGCAGAGATCAGACGGGAGGGTGGAATGAGCAGTTCTTC. Its translation is CATSRDQTGGWNEQFF.

This clone has a single count. The CDR3 reads CASSLYSGAGETQYF. Here the CDR3 DNA reads TGTGCCAGCAGCTTATATAGCGGGGCGGGGGAGACCCAGTACTTC. The rearrangement joins TRBV5-6 to TRBJ2-5; 8 bases match TRBD2. Germline CDR1 and CDR2: SGHDT and YYEEEE. The junction had 8 bases not matched to a gene; V was cut back by 2 bases and J by 5 bases. The CDR3 contains 15 residues.

This chain joins TRBV14 and TRBJ2-7; TRBD1 matches at 11 bases. From germline, CDR1 is SGHDN and CDR2 FVKESK. The CDR3 is 14 residues long. Losses at the gene ends were 3 bases for V and 5 bases for J; bases not matched to a gene: 3. The CDR3 DNA is TGTGCCAGCAGCCATACGGGACAGGGGGACGAGCAGTACTTC. Encoded protein: CASSHTGQGDEQYF.

V is TRBV11-2 and J is TRBJ1-1; 7 bases match TRBD1. Germline loops: CDR1 SGHAT, CDR2 FQNNGV. The ends lost 1 base at V and 8 bases at J; junction bases unmatched: 7. The CDR3 extends over 14 amino acids. The CDR3 DNA is TGTGCCAGCAGCTTAGGTTGGGGACAGACGGAAGCTTTCTTT. Its protein product is CASSLGWGQTEAFF.

This chain links TRBV29-1 with TRBJ1-5, with 7 nucleotides matching TRBD1. Germline loops: CDR1 SQVTM, CDR2 ANQGSEA. The CDR3 contains 13 residues. Trimming removed 2 bases from V and 6 bases from J; junction bases left unmatched: 4. The CDR3 DNA follows: TGCAGCGTTGAATTGGCAGGGGGTCAGCCCCAGCATTTT. It is translated as CSVELAGGQPQHF.

This clone was seen only a few times. This chain links TRBV10-3 with TRBJ1-6; D unresolved. The length of the CDR3 is 14 residues. V was trimmed by 2 bases and J by 8 bases, leaving 10 bases between them. Germline CDR1 ENHRY, CDR2 SYGVKD. The CDR3 sequence is CAISELQSYSPLHF. The CDR3 DNA follows: TGTGCCATCAGTGAGCTACAGTCCTATTCACCCCTCCACTTT.

This clone was observed a few times. This chain uses TRBV19 with TRBJ2-1, with 8 bases aligning to TRBD1. Germline trimming cut 4 bases from V and 9 bases from J; bases unmatched to any gene: 14. Germline values: CDR1 LNHDA, CDR2 SQIVND (reference sequence). CDR3 length equals 16 residues. CDR3 protein: CASSTRTTGEWGEQFF. The CDR3 nucleotides are TGTGCCAGTAGTACCCGAACGACAGGGGAGTGGGGTGAGCAGTTCTTC.

A remark on this clone: Distinct nucleotide sequences in the sample also encode this CDR3. The chain links TRBV11-3 to TRBJ1-1; 8 nucleotides match TRBD1. V was clipped by 5 bases and J by 8 bases; unmatched bases: 7. Germline CDR1 and CDR2: SGHNT and YENEEA. The CDR3 covers 13 residues. CDR3 sequence reads: CASSPDRDTEAFF. The CDR3 DNA reads TGTGCCAGCAGCCCGGACAGGGATACGGAAGCTTTCTTT.

The chain carries TRBV27 and TRBJ1-2; 8 bases fit TRBD1. The CDR3 is 14 residues long. Trimming cost V 5 bases and J 3 bases; bases outside gene matches: 5. The germline V gene encodes CDR1 MNHEY and CDR2 SMNVEV (reference sequence). In nucleotides, the CDR3 is TGTGCCAGCAGTCGGGACAGGAGCTACTATGGCTACACCTTC. Its translation is CASSRDRSYYGYTF.

The chain recombines TRBV28 with TRBJ1-2, with D tentatively TRBD1 (5 bases). V lost 6 bases and J lost 1, with 18 bases in between. CDR1 and CDR2 from the germline V gene are MDHEN and SYDVKM. The CDR3 sequence is 16 residues long. The CDR3 nucleotides read TGTGCCAGCAGCCCCTCTCCGACAGAGAGTAACTATGGCTACACCTTC. Protein sequence: CASSPSPTESNYGYTF.

There are a few counts of this clone. The chain is built from TRBV6-5 and TRBJ1-1, with D perhaps TRBD1 (5 bases). Germline assignment: CDR1 MNHEY and CDR2 SVGAGI. Trimming removed 6 bases from V and 1 base from J, with 9 bases in between. The CDR3 length is 13 residues. This chain's CDR3 is CASSPTGNTEAFF. The CDR3 nucleotides are TGTGCCAGCAGCCCTACAGGGAACACTGAAGCTTTCTTT.

This clone has more than one count but fewer than ten. The rearrangement links TRBV4-3 to TRBJ2-6; 9 nucleotides align to TRBD2. The CDR3 totals 19 residues. CDR1 and CDR2 from the germline V gene are LGHNA and YSLEER. Trimming removed 2 bases from V and 0 bases from J; junction bases left unmatched: 8. In nucleotides, the CDR3 is TGCGCCAGCAGCCAACAAGTACTAGCGGGCCTCTCTGGGGCCAACGTCCTGACTTTC. This encodes CASSQQVLAGLSGANVLTF.

The chain couples TRBV10-3 to TRBJ2-2, with 8 bases that match TRBD1. Germline trimming cut 0 bases from V and 6 bases from J; bases unmatched to any gene: 3. CDR3 length equals 15 residues. CDR1 and CDR2 (germline): ENHRY, SYGVKD. The CDR3 region is CAISESAGGSGELFF. CDR3 coding DNA: TGTGCCATCAGTGAGTCGGCAGGGGGCTCCGGGGAGCTGTTTTTT.

V usage is TRBV5-4 and J usage is TRBJ1-2; D uncertain. The CDR3 consists of 13 residues. V gave up 0 bases and J gave up 8 bases, with 11 bases separating them. The V gene's germline CDR1 is SGHNT and CDR2 YYREEE (reference sequence). CDR3 loop: CASSLVEGHGYTF. CDR3 bases: TGTGCCAGCAGCTTGGTTGAGGGCCACGGCTACACCTTC.